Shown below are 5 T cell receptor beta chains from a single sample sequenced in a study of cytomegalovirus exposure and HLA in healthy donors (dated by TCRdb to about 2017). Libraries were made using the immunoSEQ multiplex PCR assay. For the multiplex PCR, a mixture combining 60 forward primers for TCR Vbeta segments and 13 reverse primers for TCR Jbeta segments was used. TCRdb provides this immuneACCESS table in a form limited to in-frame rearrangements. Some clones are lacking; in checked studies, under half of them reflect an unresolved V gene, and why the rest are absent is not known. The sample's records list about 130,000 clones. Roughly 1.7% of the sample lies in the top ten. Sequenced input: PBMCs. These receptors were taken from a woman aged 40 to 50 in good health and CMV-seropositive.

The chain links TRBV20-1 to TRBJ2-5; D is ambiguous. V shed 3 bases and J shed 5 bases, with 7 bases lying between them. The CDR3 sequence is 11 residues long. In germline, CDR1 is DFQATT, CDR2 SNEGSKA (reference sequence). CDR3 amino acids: CSASLVETQYF. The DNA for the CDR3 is TGCAGTGCTAGCCTAGTGGAGACCCAGTACTTC.

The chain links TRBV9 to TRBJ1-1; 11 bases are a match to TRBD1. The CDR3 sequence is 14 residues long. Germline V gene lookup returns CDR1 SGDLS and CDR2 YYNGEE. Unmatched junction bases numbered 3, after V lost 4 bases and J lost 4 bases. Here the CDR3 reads CASSFGTGGTEAFF. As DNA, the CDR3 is TGTGCCAGCAGCTTTGGGACAGGGGGCACTGAAGCTTTCTTT.

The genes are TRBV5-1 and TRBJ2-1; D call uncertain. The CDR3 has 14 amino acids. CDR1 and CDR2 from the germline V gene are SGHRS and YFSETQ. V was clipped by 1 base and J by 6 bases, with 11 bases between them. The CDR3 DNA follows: TGCGCCAGCAGCTTGTTGCGCGCACTCAATGAGCAGTTCTTC. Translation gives CASSLLRALNEQFF.

The CDR3 DNA is TGTGCCATCAGCGCCGGGACAGGGGGCTATGGCTACACCTTC. Translating it yields CAISAGTGGYGYTF. The chain is built from TRBV10-3 and TRBJ1-2; 11 nucleotides match TRBD1. Germline assignment: CDR1 ENHRY and CDR2 SYGVKD. V shed 6 bases and J 4 bases; nucleotides not matched to a gene: 4. The CDR3 totals 14 residues.

The CDR3 DNA reads TGTGCCAGCAGCGCCCCCGCGGCCCGCCCCTCTGGGGCCAACGTCCTGACTTTC. It is translated as CASSAPAARPSGANVLTF. V is TRBV9 and J is TRBJ2-6; no clear D. Trimming shortened V by 3 bases and J by 0 bases, and 16 bases separated the two germline ends. Germline V CDR1 and CDR2: SGDLS, YYNGEE. The CDR3 is 18 amino acids.